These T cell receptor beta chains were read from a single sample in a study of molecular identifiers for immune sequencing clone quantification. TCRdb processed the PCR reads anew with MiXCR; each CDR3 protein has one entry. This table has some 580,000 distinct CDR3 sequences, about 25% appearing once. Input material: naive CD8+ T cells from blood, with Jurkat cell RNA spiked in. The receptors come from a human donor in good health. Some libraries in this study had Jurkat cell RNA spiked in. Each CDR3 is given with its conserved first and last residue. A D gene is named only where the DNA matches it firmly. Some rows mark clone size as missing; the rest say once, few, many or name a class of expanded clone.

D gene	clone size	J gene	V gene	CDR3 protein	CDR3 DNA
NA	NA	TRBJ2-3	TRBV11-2	CASSFSSMAGLTDTQYF	TGTGCCAGCAGCTTCTCCTCGATGGCGGGACTCACAGATACGCAGTATTTT
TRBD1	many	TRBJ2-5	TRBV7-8	CASSLAGTGGIKTQYF	TGTGCCAGCAGCTTAGCCGGGACAGGGGGCATCAAGACCCAGTACTTC
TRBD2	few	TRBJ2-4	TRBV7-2	CASSLALGGAKNIQYF	TGTGCCAGCAGCTTAGCGCTGGGGGGGGCCAAAAACATTCAGTACTTC
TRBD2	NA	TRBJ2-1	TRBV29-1	CSVVWRASGSSRYNEQFF	TGCAGCGTTGTCTGGCGGGCTAGCGGGAGTTCCCGGTACAATGAGCAGTTCTTC
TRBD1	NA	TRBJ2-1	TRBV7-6	CASSLSGTGFYNEQFF	TGTGCCAGCAGCTTATCCGGGACAGGTTTCTACAATGAGCAGTTTTTC
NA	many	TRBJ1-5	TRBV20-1	CSARVERLSNQPQHF	TGCAGTGCTAGGGTCGAAAGGCTTAGCAATCAGCCCCAGCATTTT
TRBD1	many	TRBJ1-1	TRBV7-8	CASRTGAARSVEAFF	TGTGCCAGCCGGACAGGGGCCGCACGGTCGGTTGAAGCTTTCTTT
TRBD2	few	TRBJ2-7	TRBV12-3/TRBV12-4	CASTTTGGEAYEQYF	TGTGCCAGCACAACGACGGGGGGTGAGGCCTACGAGCAGTACTTC
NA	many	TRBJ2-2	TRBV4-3	CASRTAGRTGELFF	TGCGCCAGCAGGACAGCAGGGAGGACCGGGGAGCTGTTTTTT
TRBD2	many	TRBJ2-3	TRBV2	CASKPGLAGGPPTDTQYF	TGTGCCAGCAAACCGGGACTAGCGGGGGGCCCTCCCACAGATACGCAGTATTTT
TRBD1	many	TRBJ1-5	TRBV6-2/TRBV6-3	CASSYSPRDRRLTDQPQHF	TGTGCCAGCAGTTACTCCCCAAGGGACAGAAGACTTACGGATCAGCCCCAGCATTTT
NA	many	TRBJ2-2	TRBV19	CASTGSPWWTGELFF	TGTGCCAGTACGGGGAGTCCGTGGTGGACCGGGGAGCTGTTTTTT
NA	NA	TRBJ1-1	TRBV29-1	CSAFQGGTEAFF	TGCAGCGCGTTTCAGGGTGGCACTGAAGCTTTCTTT
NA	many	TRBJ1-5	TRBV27	CASGKRNLKSNQPQHF	TGTGCCAGCGGTAAGAGAAATCTGAAAAGCAATCAGCCCCAGCATTTT
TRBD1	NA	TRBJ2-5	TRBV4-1	CASSHGTGPQETQYF	TGCGCCAGCAGCCACGGGACAGGGCCCCAAGAGACCCAGTACTTC
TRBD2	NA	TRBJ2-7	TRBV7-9	CASSSGLAGSYSYEQYF	TGTGCCAGCAGCTCGGGACTAGCGGGGTCCTACTCCTACGAGCAGTACTTC
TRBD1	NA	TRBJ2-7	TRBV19	CASSPGTGRYYEQYF	TGTGCCAGTAGTCCTGGGACAGGGCGATACTACGAGCAGTACTTC
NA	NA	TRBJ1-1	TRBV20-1	CSGVGSEAFF	TGCAGTGGGGTGGGTAGCGAAGCTTTCTTT
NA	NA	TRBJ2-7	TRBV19	CASSISSWVYEQYF	TGTGCCAGTAGTATATCGTCGTGGGTCTACGAGCAGTACTTC
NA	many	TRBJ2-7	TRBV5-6	CASSADRYEQYF	TGTGCCAGCAGCGCCGACAGGTACGAGCAGTACTTC
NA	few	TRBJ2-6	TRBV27	CASSFDGGPISGANVLTF	TGTGCCAGCAGTTTTGATGGAGGTCCCATCTCTGGGGCCAACGTCCTGACTTTC
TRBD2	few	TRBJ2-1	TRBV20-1	CSAAGTSFNEQFF	TGCAGTGCTGCCGGGACTAGCTTCAATGAGCAGTTCTTC
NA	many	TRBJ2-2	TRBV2	CASSQGGRELFF	TGTGCCAGCAGCCAAGGGGGGCGAGAGCTGTTTTTT
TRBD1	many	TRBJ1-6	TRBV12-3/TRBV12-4	CASSFDRGGSPLHF	TGTGCCAGCAGTTTTGACAGGGGAGGTTCACCCCTCCACTTT
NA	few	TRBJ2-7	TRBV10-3	CAISEYANHEQYF	TGTGCCATCAGTGAGTACGCCAACCACGAGCAGTACTTC
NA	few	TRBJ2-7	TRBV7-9	CASSLVHPCEYF	TGTGCCAGCAGCTTAGTACACCCTTGCGAGTACTTC
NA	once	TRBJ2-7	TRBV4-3	CASSQDMGAAYEQYF	TGCGCCAGCAGCCAAGATATGGGGGCAGCCTACGAGCAGTACTTC
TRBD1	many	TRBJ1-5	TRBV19	CASSIIGQGNQPQHF	TGTGCCAGTAGTATAATCGGACAGGGCAATCAGCCCCAGCATTTT
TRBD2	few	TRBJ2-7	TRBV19	CASSIGEGLEQYF	TGTGCCAGTAGTATTGGGGAGGGTTTGGAGCAGTACTTC
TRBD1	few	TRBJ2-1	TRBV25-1	CASSDPSGTDYNEQFF	TGTGCCAGCAGTGACCCCTCCGGGACAGACTACAATGAGCAGTTCTTC
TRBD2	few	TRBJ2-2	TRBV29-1	CSVEGSGVNTGELFF	TGCAGCGTTGAGGGTAGCGGGGTGAACACCGGGGAGCTGTTTTTT
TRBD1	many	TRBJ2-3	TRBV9	CASSWGTGYGDTQYF	TGTGCCAGCAGCTGGGGGACAGGGTACGGAGATACGCAGTATTTT
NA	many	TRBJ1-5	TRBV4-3	CASSQVYRDKTQPQHF	TGCGCCAGCAGCCAAGTCTACAGAGATAAGACTCAGCCCCAGCATTTT
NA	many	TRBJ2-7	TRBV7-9	CASSLSQGSWYEQYF	TGTGCCAGCAGCTTAAGCCAGGGTAGTTGGTACGAGCAGTACTTC
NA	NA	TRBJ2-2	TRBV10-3	CAISVGADGELFF	TGTGCCATCAGTGTGGGGGCGGACGGGGAGCTGTTTTTT
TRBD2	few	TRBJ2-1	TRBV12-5	CASGLGGRSYNEQFF	TGTGCTAGTGGTTTAGGCGGGAGGTCCTACAATGAGCAGTTCTTC
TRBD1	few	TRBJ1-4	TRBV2	CASSENRGLATNEKLFF	TGTGCCAGCAGTGAAAACAGGGGATTAGCAACTAATGAAAAACTGTTTTTT